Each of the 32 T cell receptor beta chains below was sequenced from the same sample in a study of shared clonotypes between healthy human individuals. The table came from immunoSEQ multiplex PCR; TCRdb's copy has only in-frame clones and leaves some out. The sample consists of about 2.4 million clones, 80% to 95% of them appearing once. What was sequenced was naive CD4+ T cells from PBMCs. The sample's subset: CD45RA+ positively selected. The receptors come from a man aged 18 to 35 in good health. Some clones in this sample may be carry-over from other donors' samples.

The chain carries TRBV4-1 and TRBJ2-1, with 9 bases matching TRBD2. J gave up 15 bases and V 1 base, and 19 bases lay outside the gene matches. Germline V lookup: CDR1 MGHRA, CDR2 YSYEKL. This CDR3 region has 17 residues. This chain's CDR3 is CASSQVPLAGDSLVSFF. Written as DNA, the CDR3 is TGCGCCAGCAGCCAAGTGCCCTTAGCGGGAGATAGTCTTGTTTCGTTCTTC.

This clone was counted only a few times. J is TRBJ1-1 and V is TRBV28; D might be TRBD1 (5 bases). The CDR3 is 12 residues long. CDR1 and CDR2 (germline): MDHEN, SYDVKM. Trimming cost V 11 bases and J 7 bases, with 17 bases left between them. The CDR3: CASRSGGIEAFF. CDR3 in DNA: TGTGCCTCACGGAGTGGGGGGATTGAAGCTTTCTTT.

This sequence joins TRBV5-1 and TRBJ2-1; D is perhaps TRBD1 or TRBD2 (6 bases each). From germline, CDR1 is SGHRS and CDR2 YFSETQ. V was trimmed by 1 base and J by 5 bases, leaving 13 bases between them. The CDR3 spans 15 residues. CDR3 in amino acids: CASSLRDGGDNEQFF. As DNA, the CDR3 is TGCGCCAGCAGCTTGCGGGACGGGGGCGACAATGAGCAGTTCTTC.

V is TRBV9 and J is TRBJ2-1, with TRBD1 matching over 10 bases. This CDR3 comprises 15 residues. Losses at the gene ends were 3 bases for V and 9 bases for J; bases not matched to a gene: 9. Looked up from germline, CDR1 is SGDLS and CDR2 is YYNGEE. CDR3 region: CASSARPGQGTEQFF. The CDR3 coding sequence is TGTGCCAGCAGCGCGAGACCGGGACAGGGGACTGAGCAGTTCTTC.

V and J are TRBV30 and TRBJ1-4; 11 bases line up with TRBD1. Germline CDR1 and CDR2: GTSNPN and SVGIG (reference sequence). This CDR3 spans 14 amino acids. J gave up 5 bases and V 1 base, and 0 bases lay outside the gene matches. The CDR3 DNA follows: TGTGCCTGGAGTGGGGACAGGGGGAATGAAAAACTGTTTTTT. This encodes CAWSGDRGNEKLFF. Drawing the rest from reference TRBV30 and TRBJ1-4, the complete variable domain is SQTIHQWPATLVQPVGSPLSLECTVEGTSNPNLYWYRQAAGRGLQLLFYSVGIGQISSEVPQNLSASRPQDRQFILSSKKLLLSDSGFYLCAWSGDRGNEKLFFGSGTQLSVL.

CDR3: CASSLPGQGAGANVLTF. In nucleotides, the CDR3 is TGTGCCAGCAGTCTCCCGGGACAGGGGGCTGGGGCCAACGTCCTGACTTTC. The chain recombines TRBV28 with TRBJ2-6, with 11 bases lining up with TRBD1. V was clipped by 5 bases and J by 2 bases; unmatched bases: 5. Germline lookup yields CDR1 MDHEN and CDR2 SYDVKM. CDR3 length equals 17 residues.

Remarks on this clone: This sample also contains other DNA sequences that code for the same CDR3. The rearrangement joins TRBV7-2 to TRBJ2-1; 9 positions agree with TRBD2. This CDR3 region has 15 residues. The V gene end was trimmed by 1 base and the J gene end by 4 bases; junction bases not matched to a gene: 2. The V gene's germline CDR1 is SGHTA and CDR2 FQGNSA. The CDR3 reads CASSLGLAVYNEQFF. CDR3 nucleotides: TGTGCCAGCAGCTTAGGACTAGCGGTTTACAATGAGCAGTTCTTC. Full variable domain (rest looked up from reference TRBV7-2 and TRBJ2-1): GAGVSQSPSNKVTEKGKDVELRCDPISGHTALYWYRQSLGQGLEFLIYFQGNSAPDKSGLPSDRFSAERTGGSVSTLTIQRTQQEDSAVYLCASSLGLAVYNEQFFGPGTRLTVL.

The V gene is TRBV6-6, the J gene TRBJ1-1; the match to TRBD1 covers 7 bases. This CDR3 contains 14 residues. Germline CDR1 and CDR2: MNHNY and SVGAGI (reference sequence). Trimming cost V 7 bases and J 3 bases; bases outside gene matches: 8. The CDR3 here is CASIRQGWDTEAFF. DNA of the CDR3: TGTGCCAGCATCCGACAGGGATGGGACACTGAAGCTTTCTTT.

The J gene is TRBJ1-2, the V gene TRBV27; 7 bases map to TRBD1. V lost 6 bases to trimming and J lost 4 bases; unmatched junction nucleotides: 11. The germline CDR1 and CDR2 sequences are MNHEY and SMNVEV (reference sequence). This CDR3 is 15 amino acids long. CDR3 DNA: TGTGCCAGCAGGGCAGGGGGTACCTCTAGCTATGGCTACACCTTC. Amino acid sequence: CASRAGGTSSYGYTF.

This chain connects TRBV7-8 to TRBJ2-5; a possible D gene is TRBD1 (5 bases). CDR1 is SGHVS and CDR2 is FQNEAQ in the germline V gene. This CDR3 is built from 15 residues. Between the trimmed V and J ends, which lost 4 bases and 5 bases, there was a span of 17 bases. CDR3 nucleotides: TGTGCCAGCAGCTACCCGACAGTAATGAGGGAGACCCAGTACTTC. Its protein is CASSYPTVMRETQYF.

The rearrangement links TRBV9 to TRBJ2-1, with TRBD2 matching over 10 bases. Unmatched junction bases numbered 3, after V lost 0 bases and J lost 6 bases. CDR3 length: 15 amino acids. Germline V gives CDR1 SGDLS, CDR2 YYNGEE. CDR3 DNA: TGTGCCAGCAGCGTAGAAGGGACTAGCGCCAATGAGCAGTTCTTC. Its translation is CASSVEGTSANEQFF.

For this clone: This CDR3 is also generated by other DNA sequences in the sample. The CDR3 DNA reads TGTGCCAGCAGCTTAGCGGGGACAGGGGATTCACCCCTCCACTTT. This codes for CASSLAGTGDSPLHF. The rearrangement links TRBV7-9 to TRBJ1-6; 10 bases map to TRBD1. Germline V gene lookup returns CDR1 SEHNR and CDR2 FQNEAQ (reference sequence). Trimming took 0 bases from V and 8 from J; bases not matched to a gene: 1. The CDR3 has 15 residues.

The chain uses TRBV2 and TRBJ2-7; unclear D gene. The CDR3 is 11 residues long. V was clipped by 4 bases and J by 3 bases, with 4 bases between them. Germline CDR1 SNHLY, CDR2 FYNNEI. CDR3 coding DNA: TGTGCCAGCAGTGGGCACTACGAGCAGTACTTC. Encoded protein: CASSGHYEQYF.

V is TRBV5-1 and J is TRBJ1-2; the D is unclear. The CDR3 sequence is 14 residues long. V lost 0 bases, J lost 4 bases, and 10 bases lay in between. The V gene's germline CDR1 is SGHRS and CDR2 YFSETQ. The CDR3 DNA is TGCGCCAGCAGCTTGGATGGCAGGTCCTATGGCTACACCTTC. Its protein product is CASSLDGRSYGYTF.

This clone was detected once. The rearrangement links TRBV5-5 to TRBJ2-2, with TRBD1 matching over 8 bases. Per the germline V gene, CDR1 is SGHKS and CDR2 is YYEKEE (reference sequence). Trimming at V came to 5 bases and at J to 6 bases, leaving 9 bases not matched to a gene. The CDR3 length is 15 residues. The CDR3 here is CASREDRVGSGELFF. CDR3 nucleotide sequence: TGTGCCAGCAGAGAGGACAGGGTGGGATCCGGGGAGCTGTTTTTT. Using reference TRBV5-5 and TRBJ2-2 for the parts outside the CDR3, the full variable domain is DAGVTQSPTHLIKTRGQQVTLRCSPISGHKSVSWYQQVLGQGPQFIFQYYEKEERGRGNFPDRFSARQFPNYSSELNVNALLLGDSALYLCASREDRVGSGELFFGEGSRLTVL.

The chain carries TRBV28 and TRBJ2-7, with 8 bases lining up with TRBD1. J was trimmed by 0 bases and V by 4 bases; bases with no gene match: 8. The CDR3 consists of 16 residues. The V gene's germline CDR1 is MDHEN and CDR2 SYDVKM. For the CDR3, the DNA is TGTGCCAGCAGTTCCAGGACAGGGCCTCCCTCCTACGAGCAGTACTTC. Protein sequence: CASSSRTGPPSYEQYF.

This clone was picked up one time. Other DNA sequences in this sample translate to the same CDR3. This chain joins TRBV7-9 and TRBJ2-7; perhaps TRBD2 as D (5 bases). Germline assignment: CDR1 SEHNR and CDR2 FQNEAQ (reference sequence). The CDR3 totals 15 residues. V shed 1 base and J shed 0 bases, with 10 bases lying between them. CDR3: CASSLVGGRSYEQYF. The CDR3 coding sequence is TGTGCCAGCAGCTTAGTTGGCGGGCGCTCCTACGAGCAGTACTTC.

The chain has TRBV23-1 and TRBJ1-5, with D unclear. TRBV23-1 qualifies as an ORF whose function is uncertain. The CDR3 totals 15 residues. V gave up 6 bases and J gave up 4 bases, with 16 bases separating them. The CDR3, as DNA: TGCGCCAGCAGGTTAAGGCTCCCTGGGAATCAGCCCCAGCATTTT. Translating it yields CASRLRLPGNQPQHF.

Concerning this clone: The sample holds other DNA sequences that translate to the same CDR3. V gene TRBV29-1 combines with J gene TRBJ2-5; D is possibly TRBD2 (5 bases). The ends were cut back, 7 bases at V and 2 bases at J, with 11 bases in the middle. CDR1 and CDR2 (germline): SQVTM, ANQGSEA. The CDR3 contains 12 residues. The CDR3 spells CSGRTAQETQYF. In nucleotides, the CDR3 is TGCAGCGGAAGGACTGCACAAGAGACCCAGTACTTC.

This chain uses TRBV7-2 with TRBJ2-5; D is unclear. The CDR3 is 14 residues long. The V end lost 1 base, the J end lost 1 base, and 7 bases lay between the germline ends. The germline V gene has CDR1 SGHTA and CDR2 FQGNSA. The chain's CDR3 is CASSLGVSQETQYF. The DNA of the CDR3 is TGTGCCAGCAGCTTAGGGGTCAGCCAAGAGACCCAGTACTTC.

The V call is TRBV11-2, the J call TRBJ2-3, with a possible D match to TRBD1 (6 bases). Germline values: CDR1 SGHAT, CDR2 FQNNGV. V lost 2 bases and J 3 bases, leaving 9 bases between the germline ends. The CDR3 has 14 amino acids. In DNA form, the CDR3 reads TGTGCCAGCAGCTTAAGAGGGGGTACAGATACGCAGTATTTT. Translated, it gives CASSLRGGTDTQYF. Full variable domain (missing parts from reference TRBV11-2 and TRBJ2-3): EAGVAQSPRYKIIEKRQSVAFWCNPISGHATLYWYQQILGQGPKLLIQFQNNGVVDDSQLPKDRFSAERLKGVDSTLKIQPAKLEDSAVYLCASSLRGGTDTQYFGPGTRLTVL.

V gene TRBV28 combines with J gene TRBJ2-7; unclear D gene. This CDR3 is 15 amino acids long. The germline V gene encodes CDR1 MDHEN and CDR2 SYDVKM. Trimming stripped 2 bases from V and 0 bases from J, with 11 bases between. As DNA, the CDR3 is TGTGCCAGCAGTTTAATGACGCGCGCCTCCTACGAGCAGTACTTC. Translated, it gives CASSLMTRASYEQYF.

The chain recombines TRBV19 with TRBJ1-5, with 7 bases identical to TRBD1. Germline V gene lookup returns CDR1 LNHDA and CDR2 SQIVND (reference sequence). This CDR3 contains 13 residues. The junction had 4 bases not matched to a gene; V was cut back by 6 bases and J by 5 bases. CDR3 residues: CASRRQGDQPQHF. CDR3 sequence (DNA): TGTGCCAGTAGAAGACAGGGAGATCAGCCCCAGCATTTT. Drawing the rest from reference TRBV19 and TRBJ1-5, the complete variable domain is DGGITQSPKYLFRKEGQNVTLSCEQNLNHDAMYWYRQDPGQGLRLIYYSQIVNDFQKGDIAEGYSVSREKKESFPLTVTSAQKNPTAFYLCASRRQGDQPQHFGDGTRLSIL.

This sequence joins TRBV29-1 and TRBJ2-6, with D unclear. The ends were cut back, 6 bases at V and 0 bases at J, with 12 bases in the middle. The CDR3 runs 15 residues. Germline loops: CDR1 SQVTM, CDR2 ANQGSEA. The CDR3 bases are TGCAGCGTACTTACTTTCGGCTCTGGGGCCAACGTCCTGACTTTC. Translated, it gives CSVLTFGSGANVLTF.

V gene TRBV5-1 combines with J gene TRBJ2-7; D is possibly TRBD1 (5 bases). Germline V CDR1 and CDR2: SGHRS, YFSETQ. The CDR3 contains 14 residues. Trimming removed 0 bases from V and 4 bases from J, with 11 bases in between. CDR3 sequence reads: CASSLGQSVYEQYF. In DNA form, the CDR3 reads TGCGCCAGCAGCTTGGGACAGAGCGTTTACGAGCAGTACTTC.

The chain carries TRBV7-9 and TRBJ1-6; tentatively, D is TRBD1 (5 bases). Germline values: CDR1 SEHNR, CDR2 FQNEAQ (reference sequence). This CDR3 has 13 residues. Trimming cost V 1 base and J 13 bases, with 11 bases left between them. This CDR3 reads CASSLGEGQPLHF. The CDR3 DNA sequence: TGTGCCAGCAGCTTAGGGGAGGGGCAGCCCCTCCACTTT.

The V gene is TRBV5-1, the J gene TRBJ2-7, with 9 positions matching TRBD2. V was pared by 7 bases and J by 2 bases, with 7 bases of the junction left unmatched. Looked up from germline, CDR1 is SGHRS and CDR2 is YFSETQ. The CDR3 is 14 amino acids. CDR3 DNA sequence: TGCGCCAGCCAACAAAGCGGGGGGACCTACGAGCAGTACTTC. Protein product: CASQQSGGTYEQYF.

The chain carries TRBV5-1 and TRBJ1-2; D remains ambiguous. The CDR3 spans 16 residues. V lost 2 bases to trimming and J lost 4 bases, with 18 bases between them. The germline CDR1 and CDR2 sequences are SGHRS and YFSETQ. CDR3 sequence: CASSLAPGREIYGYTF. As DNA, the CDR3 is TGCGCCAGCAGCTTAGCCCCCGGGAGAGAGATCTATGGCTACACCTTC.

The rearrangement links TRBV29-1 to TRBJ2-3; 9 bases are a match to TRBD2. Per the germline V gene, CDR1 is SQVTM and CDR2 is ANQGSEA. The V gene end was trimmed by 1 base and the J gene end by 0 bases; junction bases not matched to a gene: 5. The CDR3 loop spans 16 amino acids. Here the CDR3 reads CSVEVGTSLSTDTQYF. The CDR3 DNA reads TGCAGCGTTGAAGTAGGGACTAGCCTGAGCACAGATACGCAGTATTTT.

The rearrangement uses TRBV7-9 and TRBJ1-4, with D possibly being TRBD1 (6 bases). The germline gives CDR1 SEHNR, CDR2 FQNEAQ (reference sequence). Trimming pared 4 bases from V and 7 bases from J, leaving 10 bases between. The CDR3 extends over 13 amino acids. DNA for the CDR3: TGTGCCAGCAGCTCCCAGGGGCCTGAAAAACTGTTTTTT. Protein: CASSSQGPEKLFF. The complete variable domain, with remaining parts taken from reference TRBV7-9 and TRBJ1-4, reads DTGVSQNPRHKITKRGQNVTFRCDPISEHNRLYWYRQTLGQGPEFLTYFQNEAQLEKSRLLSDRFSAERPKGSFSTLEIQRTEQGDSAMYLCASSSQGPEKLFFGSGTQLSVL.

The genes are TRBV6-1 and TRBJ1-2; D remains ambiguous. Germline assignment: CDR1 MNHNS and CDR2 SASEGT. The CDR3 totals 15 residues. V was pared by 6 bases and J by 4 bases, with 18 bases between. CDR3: CASRLNVWGTYGYTF. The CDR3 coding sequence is TGTGCCAGCAGGCTAAATGTGTGGGGAACCTATGGCTACACCTTC.

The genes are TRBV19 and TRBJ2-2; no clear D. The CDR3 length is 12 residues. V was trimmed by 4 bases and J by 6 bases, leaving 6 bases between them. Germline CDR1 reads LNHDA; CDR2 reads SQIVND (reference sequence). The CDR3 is CASSKGSGELFF. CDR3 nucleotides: TGTGCCAGTAGTAAGGGCTCCGGGGAGCTGTTTTTT.